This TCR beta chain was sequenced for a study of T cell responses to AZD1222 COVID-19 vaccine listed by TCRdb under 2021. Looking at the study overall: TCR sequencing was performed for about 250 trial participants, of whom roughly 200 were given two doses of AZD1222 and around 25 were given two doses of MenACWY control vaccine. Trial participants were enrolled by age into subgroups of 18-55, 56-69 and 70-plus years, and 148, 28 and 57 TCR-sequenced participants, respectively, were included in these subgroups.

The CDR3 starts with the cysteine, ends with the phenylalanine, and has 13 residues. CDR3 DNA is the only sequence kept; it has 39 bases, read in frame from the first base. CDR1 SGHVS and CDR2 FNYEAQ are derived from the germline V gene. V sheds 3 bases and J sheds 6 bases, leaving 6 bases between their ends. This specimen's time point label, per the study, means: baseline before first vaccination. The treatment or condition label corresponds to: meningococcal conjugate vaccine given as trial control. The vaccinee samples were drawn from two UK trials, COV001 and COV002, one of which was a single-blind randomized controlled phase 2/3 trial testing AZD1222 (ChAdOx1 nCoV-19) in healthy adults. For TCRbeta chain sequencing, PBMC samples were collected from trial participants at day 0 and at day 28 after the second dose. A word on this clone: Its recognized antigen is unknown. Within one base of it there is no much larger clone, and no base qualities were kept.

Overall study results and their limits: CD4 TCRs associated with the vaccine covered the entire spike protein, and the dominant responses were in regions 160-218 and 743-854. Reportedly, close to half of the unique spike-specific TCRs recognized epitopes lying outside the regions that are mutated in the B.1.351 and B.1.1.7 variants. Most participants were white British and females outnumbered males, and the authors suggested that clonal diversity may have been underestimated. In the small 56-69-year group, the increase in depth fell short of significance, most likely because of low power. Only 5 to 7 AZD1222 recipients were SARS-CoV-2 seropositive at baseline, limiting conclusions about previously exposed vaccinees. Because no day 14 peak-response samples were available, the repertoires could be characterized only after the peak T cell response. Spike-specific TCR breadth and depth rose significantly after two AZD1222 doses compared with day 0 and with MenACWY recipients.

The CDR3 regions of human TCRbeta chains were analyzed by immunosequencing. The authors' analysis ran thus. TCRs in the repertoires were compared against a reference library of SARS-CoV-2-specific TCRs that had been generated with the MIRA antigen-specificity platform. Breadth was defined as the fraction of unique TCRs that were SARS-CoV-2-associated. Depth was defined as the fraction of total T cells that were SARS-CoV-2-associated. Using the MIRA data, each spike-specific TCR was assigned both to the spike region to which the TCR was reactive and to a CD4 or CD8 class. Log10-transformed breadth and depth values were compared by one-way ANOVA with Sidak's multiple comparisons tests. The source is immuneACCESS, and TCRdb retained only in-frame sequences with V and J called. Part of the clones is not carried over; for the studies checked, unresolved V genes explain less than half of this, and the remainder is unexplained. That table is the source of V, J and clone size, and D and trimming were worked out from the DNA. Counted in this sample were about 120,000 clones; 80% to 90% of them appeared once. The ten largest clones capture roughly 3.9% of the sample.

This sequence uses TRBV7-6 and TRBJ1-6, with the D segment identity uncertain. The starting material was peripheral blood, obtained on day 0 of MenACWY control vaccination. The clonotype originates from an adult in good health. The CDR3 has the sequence CASSFDLNSPLHF. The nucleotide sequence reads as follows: TGTGCCAGCAGCTTTGACCTTAATTCACCCCTCCACTTT.